This T cell receptor (beta chain) was captured by sequencing in a study of spatial heterogeneity in lung cancer (dated by TCRdb to between 2017 and 2020). As for the study more broadly: Beta-chain transcripts were consistently detected in greater numbers than alpha-chain transcripts, which likely reflected higher beta-chain transcript abundance. A strong correlation was found between TCR transcript counts in tumor regions and a T cell transcriptional module score from matched bulk RNA-seq. In the raw uncorrected reads, each unique combination of TCR and UMI appeared on average more than ten times. The study quantitatively compared TCR alpha and beta repertoires across multiple tumor regions, matched nontumor lung and blood in non-small cell lung cancer. Nonsynonymous mutation counts, determined by whole-exome sequencing of tumor tissue, were related to TCR repertoire features. Both alpha and beta chains were TCR-sequenced in samples taken at surgery, namely 220 tumor regions, around 70 matched nontumor lung samples and about 54 PBMC samples. Overall study results and their limits: The tumor nonsynonymous mutation count correlated with the number of expanded alpha and beta TCRs within the tumor. Confirming at a functional level the hypothesis that regional TCRs recognize regional mutations was considered to require additional single-cell paired TCR alpha and beta sequencing. TCR-seq coverage of tumor T cells was estimated at only approximately 7% for alpha chains and 13% for beta chains. Counts of ubiquitous and regional expanded TCRs correlated with counts of ubiquitous and regional nonsynonymous mutations, respectively.

Library prep was done by 5' RACE. TCRdb records NextSeq 500 as the sequencer. In the TCR library protocol, a unique molecular identifier was attached to each TCR cDNA molecule so that PCR and sequencing errors could be corrected. Under the source paper's analysis protocol: TCR identification, UMI-based error correction and CDR3 extraction were performed with Decombinator tools. TCRs above a frequency of 2 per 1,000, corresponding to the top 1% of the tumor frequency distribution, were defined as expanded. Expanded tumor TCRs statistically deemed absent (corrected P<0.05) from at least one tumor region were classed as regional, and all other expanded tumor TCRs were classed as ubiquitous. Rényi diversity was computed with the R vegan package after subsampling each repertoire 100 times to 5,000 TCRs. CDR3 similarity networks were constructed using string-kernel similarity of amino acid triplets, with links drawn between CDR3s whose pairwise similarity was above 0.82. The public reads were run again by TCRdb, first through fastp at Q25 and then through MiXCR, and only productive beta chains were kept. Duplicate CDR3 protein sequences are folded into a single record with the most common DNA and genes. The V and J calls, along with clone size, are taken from TCRdb and not from the paper's own processing. This sample has over a thousand distinct CDR3 sequences in its table, and roughly 18% of those were observed once. The biggest ten clones account for 21% of the sample.

This specimen's time point label, interpreted: sample taken at primary tumor resection. The donors were around 69 patients from the lung TRACERx cohort who had early-stage, untreated non-small cell lung cancer. Without any cell sorting, TCR sequencing was performed on whole RNA extracted either from tumor and nontumor lung tissue or from cryopreserved PBMC samples. Patients were selected for TCR sequencing only if sufficient RNA was available from at least two tumor regions. Tumor and adjacent nontumor lung specimens were reviewed by a lung pathologist before selection. Based on its abundance in the sample, this clonotype is medium-sized (0.01 to 0.1%). Which antigen it targets is not known. Base qualities are missing; no much larger clone stands one base away. This sequence originates from a male donor with early-stage non-small cell lung cancer. Here the sequenced sample was lung tumor tissue, taken at surgery.

In nucleotides, the sequence is TGTGCCAGCAGCCCGACAGGGGATCGCAGGGCCGGCACAGATACGCAGTATTTT. This encodes CASSPTGDRRAGTDTQYF. The V and J genes are TRBV5-4 and TRBJ2-3, with 8 junctional bases fitting TRBD1. CDR1 is given as SGHNT and CDR2 as YYREEE, both from the germline V gene (reference sequence). Trimming accounts for 4 bases at V and 1 base at J, while the number of junction bases matched to no gene is 14. Its CDR3 holds 18 amino acids, cysteine through phenylalanine. Of the read, only the CDR3 DNA is kept; its 54 bases are in frame from base 1.